This T cell receptor beta chain was sequenced in a study of OX40 agonist ivuxolimab in advanced cancers. TCRdb keeps only in-frame clones here, not all; method: immunoSEQ multiplex PCR. This table has 55,000 to 65,000 clones, around four fifths appearing once. The material sequenced was CD4+ or CD8+ T cells sorted from blood, taken in a trial of the OX40 agonist ivuxolimab. This sequence originates from an adult with an advanced solid tumor such as melanoma, head and neck, liver or kidney cancer.

CDR3 in amino acids: CASSRTGQELFF. DNA for the CDR3: TGTGCCAGCAGTCGGACAGGACAGGAGCTGTTTTTT. The gene calls are TRBV6-6 and TRBJ2-2, with TRBD1 matching over 7 bases. After removal of 5 bases from V and 10 bases from J, the junction contained 4 bases not matched to a gene. Germline V gene lookup returns CDR1 MNHNY and CDR2 SVGAGI (reference sequence). CDR3 length equals 12 residues.